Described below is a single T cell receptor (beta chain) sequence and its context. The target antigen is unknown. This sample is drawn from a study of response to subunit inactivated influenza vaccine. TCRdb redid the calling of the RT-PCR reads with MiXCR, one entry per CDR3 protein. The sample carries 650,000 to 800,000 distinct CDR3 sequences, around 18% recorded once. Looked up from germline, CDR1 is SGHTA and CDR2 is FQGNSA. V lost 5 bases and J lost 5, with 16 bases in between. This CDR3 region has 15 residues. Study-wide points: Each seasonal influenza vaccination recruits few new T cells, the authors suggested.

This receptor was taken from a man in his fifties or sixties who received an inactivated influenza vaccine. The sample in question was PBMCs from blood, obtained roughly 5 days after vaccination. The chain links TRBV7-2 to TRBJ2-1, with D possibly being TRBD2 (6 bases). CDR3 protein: CASSVLAGLNNEQFF. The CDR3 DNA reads TGTGCCAGCAGCGTACTGGCGGGGTTAAACAATGAGCAGTTCTTC.